These T cell receptor beta chains were read from a single sample in a study of control samples from healthy donors and cancer patients. Assay: immunoSEQ multiplex PCR; the TCRdb copy retains only in-frame clones and omits some. The sample has around 170,000 clones, 88% seen once. The sequenced material came from blood. Source of these receptors: a woman aged 30 to 39 in good health. CDR3s include the opening cysteine and the closing phenylalanine or tryptophan. A D gene is named only where the DNA matches it firmly. Clone size is stated in some rows and not others, as once, few, many or a class when expanded.

>15|TRBV3-1/TRBV3-2|TRBJ2-2|TRBD2|NA
TGTGCCAGCGGTTCTGGCGGGAGGTACACCGGGGAGCTGTTTTTT
CASGSGGRYTGELFF
>14|TRBV5-1|TRBJ2-5|TRBD1|NA
TGCGCCAGCAGCCCCACAGGGGGCGGAGAGACCCAGTACTTC
CASSPTGGGETQYF
>14|TRBV13|TRBJ2-4|NA|NA
TGTGCCAGCAGCTTGGGAGTAGCCAAAAACATTCAGTACTTC
CASSLGVAKNIQYF
>13|TRBV29-1|TRBJ2-7|NA|NA
TGCAGCGTTGGGGTGGGCGTCGCCTACGAGCAGTACTTC
CSVGVGVAYEQYF
>15|TRBV6-5|TRBJ2-1|TRBD2|medium-sized
TGTGCCAGCAGCTGGACTAGCGGGAGCGCAGATGAGCAGTTCTTC
CASSWTSGSADEQFF
>15|TRBV28|TRBJ1-4|NA|NA
TGTGCCAGCAGTTTAGGGGGGCAGGGGAAAGAAAAACTGTTTTTT
CASSLGGQGKEKLFF
>14|TRBV6-5|TRBJ2-1|NA|NA
TGTGCCAGCAGTTACAGTGACACTTACAATGAGCAGTTCTTC
CASSYSDTYNEQFF
>15|TRBV5-4|TRBJ1-1|NA|NA
TGTGCCAGCAGCGAGGGGGGGCGTGTTGGGGTTGGAGCTTTCTTT
CASSEGGRVGVGAFF
>14|TRBV4-2|TRBJ2-3|NA|NA
TGTGCCAGCAGCCAAGAGGAGGGGCCCTATACGCAGTATTTT
CASSQEEGPYTQYF
>16|TRBV19|TRBJ1-4|TRBD1|NA
TGTGCCAGTAGTCCCCACCCGGGAGGGGGCGGTCGGAAACTGTTTTTT
CASSPHPGGGGRKLFF
>15|TRBV19|TRBJ2-1|TRBD2|NA
TGTGCCAGTAGTCAGGGGCTAGCGGGTCACAATGAGCAGTTCTTC
CASSQGLAGHNEQFF
>15|TRBV4-2|TRBJ2-3|NA|NA
TGTGCCAGCAGCCGGTCTGGCGGGGGCACAGATACGCAGTATTTT
CASSRSGGGTDTQYF
>14|TRBV28|TRBJ2-7|NA|NA
TGTGCCAGCAGTTTAGCAGGGGTCCCCTACGAGCAGTACTTC
CASSLAGVPYEQYF
>12|TRBV11-2|TRBJ2-7|NA|NA
TGTGCCAGCAGCTTAGCGGGCGGGGAGCAGTACTTC
CASSLAGGEQYF
>17|TRBV24-1|TRBJ1-2|TRBD1|once
TGTGCCACCAGTGATCCCGGACAGGGCGGAGGAGGCTATGGCTACACCTTC
CATSDPGQGGGGYGYTF
>15|TRBV28|TRBJ2-3|NA|NA
TGTGCCAGCAGTGAAGCTCAAACTAGCACAGATACGCAGTATTTT
CASSEAQTSTDTQYF
>14|TRBV11-2|TRBJ1-5|NA|NA
TGTGCCAGCAGCTTCACAGGGTACAATCAGCCCCAGCATTTT
CASSFTGYNQPQHF
>15|TRBV6-4|TRBJ1-2|TRBD1|NA
TGTGCCAGCAGCGCTGAGACGGGACAGGGTTTTGGCTACACCTTC
CASSAETGQGFGYTF
>13|TRBV25-1|TRBJ1-1|NA|NA
TGTGCCAGCAGTTCTGGGACTAACACTGAAGCTTTCTTT
CASSSGTNTEAFF
>13|TRBV6-1|TRBJ2-4|NA|NA
TGTGCCAGCAGTGAGGCAGCCAAAAACATTCAGTACTTC
CASSEAAKNIQYF
>14|TRBV6-5|TRBJ1-2|TRBD1|once
TGTGCCAGCAGTCGGGACAGGGCCAACTATGGCTACACCTTC
CASSRDRANYGYTF
>15|TRBV6-4|TRBJ2-1|TRBD2|NA
TGTGCCCGCGGAACCTTATGGGCGGGAGGGACTGAGCAGTTCTTC
CARGTLWAGGTEQFF
>19|TRBV14|TRBJ2-3|NA|NA
TGTGCCAGCAGCCAAGTATTTTCCAGATGGGGGATTGAGGCAGATACGCAGTATTTT
CASSQVFSRWGIEADTQYF
>14|TRBV19|TRBJ1-1|TRBD1|once
TGTGCCAGTAGTTCCGACAGGGTGAACACTGAAGCTTTCTTT
CASSSDRVNTEAFF
>14|TRBV2|TRBJ1-1|NA|NA
TGTGCCAGCAGTGAATACCGGGACCGCTTCGAAGCTTTCTTT
CASSEYRDRFEAFF
>13|TRBV14|TRBJ2-2|NA|once
TGTGCCAGCAGCCAAGTGGTTACCGGGGAGCTGTTTTTT
CASSQVVTGELFF
>17|TRBV24-1|TRBJ2-3|NA|NA
TGTGCCACCAGTGATGATAAGACATCCTCGGGGACAGATACGCAGTATTTT
CATSDDKTSSGTDTQYF
>18|TRBV28|TRBJ1-6|NA|NA
TGTGCCAGCAGTCCGCCTGGAATTAAAATCTCCTATAATTCACCCCTCCACTTT
CASSPPGIKISYNSPLHF
>15|TRBV7-2|TRBJ1-1|NA|NA
TGTGCCAGCAGCTTAGTCGGCGGAGCGTACACTGAAGCTTTCTTT
CASSLVGGAYTEAFF
>17|TRBV13|TRBJ1-4|NA|once
TGTGCCAGCAGCTATACCCTCTTACAGGGTAATAGTGAAAAACTGTTTTTT
CASSYTLLQGNSEKLFF
>13|TRBV12-3/TRBV12-4|TRBJ1-5|NA|NA
TGTGCCAGCAGTTTTTTAGCAAATCAGCCCCAGCATTTT
CASSFLANQPQHF
>18|TRBV19|TRBJ2-1|TRBD2|NA
TGTGCCAGTAGTCCATATCGGACTAGCGGGCGATCCTACAATGAGCAGTTCTTC
CASSPYRTSGRSYNEQFF
>15|TRBV9|TRBJ2-5|TRBD1|NA
TGTGCCAGCAGCAGTCAGGGGGCCGGTAGAGAGACCCAGTACTTC
CASSSQGAGRETQYF
>16|TRBV10-2|TRBJ2-3|TRBD1|NA
TGCGCCAGCCGACTGTATCACAGGGGGCTCACAGATACGCAGTATTTT
CASRLYHRGLTDTQYF
>15|TRBV19|TRBJ2-3|TRBD2|NA
TGTGCCAGTAGTATAGGAGGAGCGGGGCCAGATACGCAGTATTTT
CASSIGGAGPDTQYF
>15|TRBV7-9|TRBJ2-6|NA|NA
TGTGCCAGCAGCTTAGATGCCTCTGGGGCCAACGTCCTGACTTTC
CASSLDASGANVLTF
>15|TRBV5-1|TRBJ1-6|NA|few
TGCGCCAGCAGCCCGGGGACGGATGAAAATTCACCCCTCCACTTT
CASSPGTDENSPLHF
>16|TRBV23-1|TRBJ2-7|TRBD2|NA
TGCGCCAGCAGTCAATCCCCGCTAGCGGGGCCTTACGAGCAGTACTTC
CASSQSPLAGPYEQYF
>14|TRBV2|TRBJ2-2|TRBD1|few
TGTGCCAGCAGTTACGGACAGGACACCGGGGAGCTGTTTTTT
CASSYGQDTGELFF
>15|TRBV19|TRBJ2-5|TRBD2|NA
TGTGCCAGTAGTATGAGCGGGAGGGCCAGGGAGACCCAGTACTTC
CASSMSGRARETQYF
>15|TRBV18|TRBJ1-1|NA|NA
TGTGCCAGCTCACCGGAGACAGAAATAAACACTGAAGCTTTCTTT
CASSPETEINTEAFF
>15|TRBV5-4|TRBJ1-1|TRBD1|NA
TGTGCCAGCAGCCCAAAGGACAGGGCGGTGACTGAAGCTTTCTTT
CASSPKDRAVTEAFF
>15|TRBV4-2|TRBJ1-2|TRBD1|NA
TGTGCCAGCACCCAGAACGACAGGGGGCAGGGGGGCTACACCTTC
CASTQNDRGQGGYTF
>12|TRBV12-3/TRBV12-4|TRBJ1-5|NA|NA
TGTGCCAGCAGTCCCTTAAGGCAGCCCCAGCATTTT
CASSPLRQPQHF
>12|TRBV5-8|TRBJ1-1|NA|NA
TGTGCCAGCAGCTTTCAAGGCACTGAGGCTTTCTTT
CASSFQGTEAFF
>13|TRBV10-3|TRBJ2-7|TRBD2|NA
TGTGCCACCGAGAGAGCTAGCGGCTACGAGCAGTACTTC
CATERASGYEQYF
>16|TRBV5-5|TRBJ1-1|NA|NA
TGTGCCAGCAGCTTGGCCGAGGGCAGTCCGAACACTGAAGCTTTCTTT
CASSLAEGSPNTEAFF
>15|TRBV5-1|TRBJ2-2|NA|NA
TGCGCCAGCAGTCCGTCGACAGGGAACACCGGGGAGCTGTTTTTT
CASSPSTGNTGELFF
>12|TRBV19|TRBJ1-1|NA|NA
TGTGCCAGTAGTATAACGGCATCGGGGGCTTTCTTT
CASSITASGAFF
>16|TRBV19|TRBJ1-5|NA|NA
TGTGCCAGTAGTATCGAAGGGGGGCGGTCGGATCAGCCCCAGCATTTT
CASSIEGGRSDQPQHF
>15|TRBV5-1|TRBJ2-3|TRBD1|NA
TGCGCCAGCAGAAAGGCCGGGACAGGGCGAGATACGCAGTATTTT
CASRKAGTGRDTQYF
>15|TRBV9|TRBJ1-2|NA|NA
TGTGCCAGCAGCGTAGAGGGTCATCCATCCTATGGCTACACCTTC
CASSVEGHPSYGYTF
>13|TRBV19|TRBJ1-2|TRBD1|NA
TGTGCCAGTTTACCAGGGGGGAGCTATGGCTACACCTTC
CASLPGGSYGYTF
>14|TRBV5-1|TRBJ2-7|NA|NA
TGCGCCAGCAGCGTCGGGACGTTATCCTACGAGCAGTACTTC
CASSVGTLSYEQYF
>14|TRBV15|TRBJ1-6|NA|NA
TGTGCCACCAGCAGAGATGCGGGGAATTCACCCCTCCACTTT
CATSRDAGNSPLHF
>14|TRBV20-1|TRBJ2-4|NA|NA
TGCAGTGCTAGTCTGGGGGGTGGCAAAAACATTCAGTACTTC
CSASLGGGKNIQYF
>18|TRBV5-6|TRBJ1-4|TRBD1|NA
TGTGCCAGCAGCACAGGGACAGGCCCCGGGACAACTAATGAAAAACTGTTTTTT
CASSTGTGPGTTNEKLFF
>15|TRBV18|TRBJ2-1|TRBD1|NA
TGTGCCAGCTCACCCGGGACAGGGGAGATCAATGAGCAGTTCTTC
CASSPGTGEINEQFF
>15|TRBV6-1|TRBJ1-2|TRBD1|NA
TGTGCCAGCAGTGAGAGGACAGGGACGCCGCTGGGCTACACCTTC
CASSERTGTPLGYTF
>14|TRBV25-1|TRBJ1-2|NA|NA
TGTGCCAGCAGTGAAATCGGTTTGAGCTATGGCTACACCTTC
CASSEIGLSYGYTF